Shown below are 30 T cell receptor beta chains from a single sample sequenced in a study of neurological immune-mediated disorders (dated by TCRdb to the late 2010s). The receptor library was made with 5' RACE. This sample was sequenced with an Illumina HiSeq 2500. TCRdb reran the public reads through fastp at Q25 and MiXCR, keeping productive beta chains. When rows share a CDR3 protein, they turn into one entry using the most common DNA and genes. The sample table contains about 62,000 distinct CDR3 sequences; only one count was recorded for around 4.8% of them. The ten biggest clones cover around 3.3% of the sample. What was sequenced was PBMCs. Receptor source: a woman in her 50s with multiple sclerosis.

The table lists this clonotype with many counts. V gene TRBV12-3 or TRBV12-4 combines with J gene TRBJ2-1; D is ambiguous. The CDR3 consists of 14 residues. Trimming left V 6 bases short and J 11 bases short, with 20 bases between. CDR3: CASRLSQTEIQQFF. CDR3 nucleotides: TGTGCCAGCAGACTCAGCCAGACCGAGATTCAGCAGTTCTTC.

In DNA form, the CDR3 reads TGTGCCAGCAGCCCCCAGGGGCGGGGGGGCACCGGGGAGCTGTTTTTT. It specifies CASSPQGRGGTGELFF. The rearrangement joins TRBV7-2 to TRBJ2-2, with 9 nucleotides matching TRBD2. There are 16 residues in the CDR3. Germline loops: CDR1 SGHTA, CDR2 FQGNSA. V was clipped by 5 bases and J by 4 bases; unmatched bases: 8.

This clonotype appeared many times. The chain uses TRBV10-3 and TRBJ1-1, with a possible D match to TRBD1 (5 bases). The germline V gene has CDR1 ENHRY and CDR2 SYGVKD. CDR3 size: 13 residues. V lost 10 bases and J 0 bases, leaving 12 bases between the germline ends. CDR3 amino acids: CATGGRLNTEAFF. DNA of the CDR3: TGTGCCACCGGGGGACGGCTGAACACTGAAGCTTTCTTT.

In this sample, this clonotype turned up many times. V and J are TRBV11-2 and TRBJ1-4; D remains ambiguous. The ends were cut back, 1 base at V and 8 bases at J, with 2 bases in the middle. Germline V gene sequence: CDR1 SGHAT, CDR2 FQNNGV. CDR3 length: 11 residues. The CDR3 region has the DNA TGTGCCAGCAGCTTAGGCGAAAAACTGTTTTTT. Amino acids: CASSLGEKLFF. The full variable domain, its missing parts supplied by reference TRBV11-2 and TRBJ1-4, is EAGVAQSPRYKIIEKRQSVAFWCNPISGHATLYWYQQILGQGPKLLIQFQNNGVVDDSQLPKDRFSAERLKGVDSTLKIQPAKLEDSAVYLCASSLGEKLFFGSGTQLSVL.

This clonotype was seen many times. The CDR3 bases are TGTGCCAGCAGCCAAGATACGGGACAGGGTCGGGGCTACACCTTC. Translated: CASSQDTGQGRGYTF. The V call is TRBV3-1, the J call TRBJ1-2, with TRBD1 identical over 9 bases. This CDR3 has 15 residues. V gave up 0 bases and J gave up 8 bases; unmatched junction bases: 7. The germline V gene has CDR1 LGHDT and CDR2 YNNKEL (reference sequence). Using reference TRBV3-1 and TRBJ1-2 for the parts outside the CDR3, the full variable domain is DTAVSQTPKYLVTQMGNDKSIKCEQNLGHDTMYWYKQDSKKFLKIMFSYNNKELIINETVPNRFSPKSPDKAHLNLHINSLELGDSAVYFCASSQDTGQGRGYTFGSGTRLTVV.

About this clonotype: This may be a read error: a much more frequent sequence differs by one nucleotide. The rearrangement links TRBV20-1 to TRBJ2-3; D is possibly TRBD2 (6 bases). The CDR3 loop spans 14 amino acids. Trimming took off 6 bases at V and 8 bases at J, with 21 bases between the two ends. The germline V gene encodes CDR1 DFQATT and CDR2 SNEGSKA (reference sequence). CDR3 sequence: CSAPLARGEATQYF. DNA of the CDR3: TGCAGTGCACCGTTAGCAAGAGGGGAGGCTACGCAGTATTTT.

This clonotype was seen ten or more times. The CDR3 nucleotides read TGTGCCAGCAGCCCAGAGCGGGGCATAAACAATGAGCAGTTCTTC. It codes for CASSPERGINNEQFF. This chain uses TRBV3-1 with TRBJ2-1; 7 bases match TRBD2. V shed 4 bases and J 5 bases; nucleotides not matched to a gene: 8. The CDR3 runs 15 residues. Per germline, CDR1 LGHDT and CDR2 YNNKEL (reference sequence).

In its sample, this clonotype was seen many times. The chain uses TRBV6-4 and TRBJ2-3; D gene unclear. In germline, CDR1 is MRHNA, CDR2 SNTAGT. The germline V and J ends were trimmed by 8 bases and 6 bases, with 15 bases remaining between them. The CDR3 has 13 residues. CDR3 bases: TGTGCCAGCGCAGGCCTTTTGGGGGATACGCAGTATTTT. The encoded protein is CASAGLLGDTQYF.

In this sample, this clonotype turned up a few times. The chain carries TRBV3-1 and TRBJ2-3; 9 bases are shared with TRBD2. J lost 4 bases, V lost 4 bases, and 9 bases had no gene match. From germline, CDR1 is LGHDT and CDR2 YNNKEL (reference sequence). The CDR3 extends over 16 amino acids. CDR3 region: CASSLYLAGYPDTQYF. The DNA of the CDR3 is TGTGCCAGCAGCCTCTATCTAGCGGGGTACCCAGATACGCAGTATTTT.

As for this clonotype: A read error may be the cause here, since a much bigger clone is one base away. This CDR3 fails to terminate in the conserved phenylalanine or tryptophan, so it likely reflects a read error. The chain carries TRBV12-3 or TRBV12-4 and TRBJ1-6, with 10 bases matching TRBD1. CDR3 size: 14 residues. After removal of 9 bases from V and 8 bases from J, the junction contained 7 bases not matched to a gene. CDR3 protein: CASADRGRYSPLHI. In DNA, the CDR3 is TGTGCCAGTGCCGACAGGGGGCGTTATTCACCCCTCCACATT.

This clonotype was recorded many times. The CDR3 region is CASSLAGGQNIQYF. DNA of the CDR3: TGTGCCAGCAGCTTAGCGGGGGGCCAAAACATTCAGTACTTC. V is TRBV7-2 and J is TRBJ2-4, with D possibly being TRBD1 or TRBD2 (6 bases each). Germline CDR1 reads SGHTA; CDR2 reads FQGNSA. Trimming cost V 0 bases and J 5 bases, with 8 bases left between them. The CDR3 totals 14 residues.

This clonotype was seen only a few times. The chain carries TRBV4-1 and TRBJ2-5; either TRBD1 or TRBD2 may fit D (6 bases each). Trimming removed 4 bases from V and 5 bases from J, with 17 bases in between. Germline values: CDR1 MGHRA, CDR2 YSYEKL. This CDR3 has 15 residues. The CDR3 reads CASSPTSGGLETQYF. The CDR3 DNA reads TGCGCCAGCAGCCCAACCTCCGGGGGCCTGGAGACCCAGTACTTC.

About this clonotype itself: A much more abundant neighbour one base away suggests this may be a read error. This chain uses TRBV10-3 with TRBJ1-1; no reliable D call. Per germline, CDR1 ENHRY and CDR2 SYGVKD. The V gene lost 6 bases and the J gene lost 5 bases, with 10 bases spanning the gap. The CDR3 loop spans 12 amino acids. In nucleotides, the CDR3 is TGTGCCATCAGCATCAAGGGAACTGAAGCTTTCTTT. Protein product: CAISIKGTEAFF.

This clonotype was found many times. The chain recombines TRBV27 with TRBJ1-1; D possibly corresponds to TRBD1 (5 bases). V was clipped by 2 bases and J by 7 bases, with 11 bases between them. This CDR3 is built from 13 residues. Germline V gene sequence: CDR1 MNHEY, CDR2 SMNVEV (reference sequence). This chain's CDR3 is CASSLEAGGEAFF. CDR3 sequence (DNA): TGTGCCAGCAGTTTAGAAGCGGGGGGTGAAGCTTTCTTT.

Ten or more counts support this clonotype. J is TRBJ2-7 and V is TRBV7-2; D is unclear. CDR1 SGHTA and CDR2 FQGNSA come from the germline V gene. With 2 bases removed from V and 5 bases from J, the gap between germline ends came to 13 bases. This CDR3 region has 14 residues. The CDR3 DNA reads TGTGCCAGCAGCTTACCCCAGAGCTACCACGAGCAGTACTTC. This sequence encodes CASSLPQSYHEQYF.

The chain uses TRBV2 and TRBJ1-2; unclear D gene. This CDR3 comprises 14 residues. Trimming shortened V by 6 bases and J by 6 bases, and 17 bases separated the two germline ends. Looked up from germline, CDR1 is SNHLY and CDR2 is FYNNEI. DNA for the CDR3: TGTGCCAGCAGGGGAGACACGGAAATAAATGGCTACACCTTC. Its protein product is CASRGDTEINGYTF.

The chain is built from TRBV7-8 and TRBJ1-1; 10 bases are a match to TRBD1. The CDR3 spans 16 residues. CDR1 and CDR2 from the germline V gene are SGHVS and FQNEAQ. The V and J ends lost 6 bases and 6 bases, in that order; junction bases with no gene match: 13. The DNA for the CDR3 is TGTGCCAGCAGACCAACACCGGGACAGGGGTCGGCTGAAGCTTTCTTT. Its protein is CASRPTPGQGSAEAFF.

This clonotype was found a few times. This chain joins TRBV6-6 and TRBJ2-7; 8 nucleotides line up with TRBD1. J gave up 4 bases and V 7 bases, and 9 bases lay outside the gene matches. This CDR3 has 14 amino acids. The germline gives CDR1 MNHNY, CDR2 SVGAGI (reference sequence). CDR3 DNA: TGTGCCAGCACCTCTCGGGACAGGTTTTACGAGCAGTACTTC. It yields the protein CASTSRDRFYEQYF.

This clonotype was seen ten or more times. The chain joins TRBV5-5 to TRBJ1-5, with D perhaps TRBD1 (6 bases). V shed 4 bases and J shed 2 bases, with 10 bases lying between them. The length of the CDR3 is 14 residues. Germline lookup yields CDR1 SGHKS and CDR2 YYEKEE (reference sequence). The CDR3 DNA is TGTGCCAGCAGCCTACAGGGAGGCAATCAGCCCCAGCATTTT. Its protein is CASSLQGGNQPQHF.

This clonotype was observed at least ten times. The CDR3 DNA reads TGCGCCAGCAGCTTGCTTCAGGGAAACATTCAGTACTTC. It yields the protein CASSLLQGNIQYF. The gene calls are TRBV5-1 and TRBJ2-4, with D maybe TRBD1 (5 bases). Trimming took off 1 base at V and 6 bases at J, with 8 bases between the two ends. Germline V gene data show CDR1 as SGHRS and CDR2 as YFSETQ. This CDR3 has 13 residues.

This clonotype was picked up many times. The chain joins TRBV7-2 to TRBJ2-7; TRBD2 matches at 12 bases. The CDR3 covers 16 residues. Trimming removed 3 bases from V and 7 bases from J; junction bases left unmatched: 10. The V gene's germline CDR1 is SGHTA and CDR2 FQGNSA. The CDR3 is CASSFTSGGSPLEQYF. The CDR3 DNA follows: TGTGCCAGCAGCTTCACTAGCGGGGGGTCCCCTCTGGAGCAGTACTTC. The variable domain in full, completed from reference TRBV7-2 and TRBJ2-7, reads GAGVSQSPSNKVTEKGKDVELRCDPISGHTALYWYRQSLGQGLEFLIYFQGNSAPDKSGLPSDRFSAERTGGSVSTLTIQRTQQEDSAVYLCASSFTSGGSPLEQYFGPGTRLTVT.

The CDR3 DNA sequence: TGTGCCAGCAGCTTAACTACGCACGAGGCGACTGAAGCTTTCTTT. It yields the protein CASSLTTHEATEAFF. The chain couples TRBV7-6 to TRBJ1-1; no clear D gene. Germline values: CDR1 SGHVS, CDR2 FNYEAQ. The CDR3 is 15 amino acids. Trimming shortened V by 2 bases and J by 5 bases, and 15 bases separated the two germline ends.

This clonotype was seen ten or more times. The V gene is TRBV3-1, the J gene TRBJ2-1; D is unclear. V gave up 4 bases and J gave up 8 bases, with 24 bases separating them. The germline gives CDR1 LGHDT, CDR2 YNNKEL (reference sequence). The CDR3 length is 17 residues. CDR3 coding DNA: TGTGCCAGCAGCCTAACTCCCATAGGGATTAGTGGTCATGAGCAGTTCTTC. Translating it yields CASSLTPIGISGHEQFF.

This clonotype was seen repeatedly, ten times or more. The rearrangement links TRBV7-3 to TRBJ2-2, with D maybe TRBD1 (5 bases). This CDR3 has 13 residues. Trimming removed 3 bases from V and 9 bases from J, with 11 bases in between. CDR1 and CDR2 from the germline V gene are SGHTA and FQGTGA. As DNA, the CDR3 is TGTGCCAGCAGCTTGTCAGGGTCCAGGGAGCTGTTTTTT. This sequence encodes CASSLSGSRELFF.

The table lists this clonotype with a few counts. This sequence joins TRBV20-1 and TRBJ2-6, with D unresolved. The CDR3 has 14 amino acids. V lost 3 bases and J 2 bases, leaving 8 bases between the germline ends. Per the germline V gene, CDR1 is DFQATT and CDR2 is SNEGSKA (reference sequence). CDR3 sequence (DNA): TGCAGTGCTAGTAAAGGCCCTGGGGCCAACGTCCTGACTTTC. Its translation is CSASKGPGANVLTF.

This clonotype has ten or more counts. This sequence joins TRBV5-1 and TRBJ2-4; TRBD1 matches at 8 bases. With 2 bases clipped from V and 6 bases from J, the junction kept 4 bases outside the gene matches. Per germline, CDR1 SGHRS and CDR2 YFSETQ. The CDR3 is 14 amino acids. CDR3 sequence reads: CASSFDRGPNIQYF. The CDR3 nucleotides read TGCGCCAGCAGCTTCGACAGGGGACCAAACATTCAGTACTTC.

This clonotype was detected a few times. The chain is built from TRBV6-2 or TRBV6-3 and TRBJ2-7, with unresolved D. Germline loops: CDR1 MNHEY, CDR2 SVGEGT. V lost 5 bases and J lost 3, with 11 bases in between. This CDR3 is 13 amino acids long. CDR3 residues: CASSQMLSYEQYF. CDR3 coding DNA: TGTGCCAGCAGTCAAATGTTGAGCTACGAGCAGTACTTC.

This clonotype was recorded at least ten times. V is TRBV28 and J is TRBJ1-1; D ambiguous. This CDR3 has 14 residues. Germline V gene sequence: CDR1 MDHEN, CDR2 SYDVKM. V shed 5 bases and J shed 6 bases, with 16 bases lying between them. The CDR3 DNA is TGTGCCAGCAGTCATCGGGTGGCCGGGTCTGAAGCTTTCTTT. Its protein is CASSHRVAGSEAFF.

In this sample, this clonotype turned up many times. CDR3 coding DNA: TGTGCCAGCAGTTGGGACAGGGCGATGAACACTGAAGCTTTCTTT. It specifies CASSWDRAMNTEAFF. The chain is built from TRBV6-2 or TRBV6-3 and TRBJ1-1, with 9 bases lining up with TRBD1. V gave up 4 bases and J gave up 0 bases; unmatched junction bases: 3. In germline, CDR1 is MNHEY, CDR2 SVGEGT. This CDR3 has 15 residues.

There are a few counts of this clonotype. The rearrangement uses TRBV6-2 or TRBV6-3 and TRBJ1-2; D gene ambiguous. V was trimmed by 0 bases and J by 8 bases, leaving 16 bases between them. There are 15 residues in the CDR3. CDR1 and CDR2 from the germline V gene are MNHEY and SVGEGT. This CDR3 reads CASSYSSPTSRGYTF. DNA for the CDR3: TGTGCCAGCAGTTACTCTTCCCCAACCAGTAGGGGCTACACCTTC.